A selection of T cell receptor beta chains follows, all from one sample in a study of T cell repertoires in cytomegalovirus infection. TCRdb independently ran MiXCR on the reads; one entry per CDR3 protein. The sample holds about 490,000 distinct CDR3 sequences, about 26% seen once. What was sequenced was PBMCs. The source of these receptors is a human donor in good health (CMV status not recorded). Some clones in this sample may be carry-over from other donors' samples. Both conserved end residues are part of each CDR3. Clone sizes are given selectively: once, few, many, or a class where the clone is expanded.

j_gene | abundance | v_gene | CDR3aa
TRBJ1-6 | - | TRBV7-9 | CASSLQGTGDSPLHF
TRBJ2-5 | - | TRBV11-2 | CASSLDGGQETQYF
TRBJ1-1 | - | TRBV24-1 | CATKGPNTEAFF
TRBJ2-1 | many | TRBV7-2 | CASTRNGGREGGEQFF
TRBJ2-5 | - | TRBV5-8 | CASSSGRELETQYF
TRBJ2-2 | - | TRBV27 | CASRKRENTGELFF
TRBJ2-4 | - | TRBV19 | CASSIVGAGNIQYF
TRBJ2-3 | many | TRBV12-3/TRBV12-4 | CASSSQDTQYF
TRBJ2-1 | - | TRBV29-1 | CSVDRDSGLF
TRBJ2-6 | - | TRBV19 | CASSPALVTGANVLTF
TRBJ2-3 | many | TRBV7-2 | CASSLGPTTDTQYF
TRBJ1-1 | - | TRBV12-5 | CASVSNTEAFF
TRBJ2-2 | - | TRBV24-1 | CATSDLLADTGELFF
TRBJ1-1 | - | TRBV28 | CASRQKGVFF
TRBJ2-1 | - | TRBV6-2/TRBV6-3 | CASSYWASGGDEQFF
TRBJ2-2 | - | TRBV7-9 | CASSPPFSNTGELFF
TRBJ2-2 | - | TRBV2 | CASSGGQGIGELFF
TRBJ2-1 | - | TRBV14 | CASSQEVGLAGGSYNEQFF
TRBJ1-1 | - | TRBV30 | CAWSVPGITEAFF
TRBJ1-6 | - | TRBV7-9 | CASSSGTPSSYNSPLHF
TRBJ2-2 | many | TRBV7-2 | CASSRTGLGGTGELFF
TRBJ1-1 | - | TRBV20-1 | CSAPDRAQTEAFF
TRBJ1-1 | - | TRBV9 | CASSVGQGADTEAFF
TRBJ2-1 | - | TRBV19 | CASSMGRTYNEQFF
TRBJ2-2 | many | TRBV7-6 | CASSLESSGSVTGELFF
TRBJ1-1 | - | TRBV20-1 | CSARDQKFMNTEAFF
TRBJ1-5 | - | TRBV19 | CASSTTGTVGNQPQHF
TRBJ1-4 | few | TRBV11-2 | CASSPRQKDEKLFF
TRBJ2-5 | - | TRBV6-1 | CASTRTGHKQETQYF
TRBJ2-3 | many | TRBV7-2 | CASSLAIGTTAADTQYF
TRBJ2-1 | - | TRBV18 | CASSPTTSGREQFF
TRBJ1-6 | - | TRBV30 | CASDRDNSPLHF
TRBJ2-6 | few | TRBV6-2/TRBV6-3 | CASRYSETSGANVLTF
TRBJ2-1 | few | TRBV7-2 | CASSDGLAGVMGSYNEQFF
TRBJ2-5 | many | TRBV7-2 | CASSRYQETQYF
TRBJ2-2 | - | TRBV7-2 | CASSLAQVTGELFF
TRBJ2-3 | - | TRBV19 | CASSIRLAPDTQYF
TRBJ2-3 | few | TRBV6-5 | CASSYSGGPTDTQYF
TRBJ1-4 | - | TRBV7-9 | CASSWTEGQIREKLFF
TRBJ2-7 | few | TRBV28 | CASLGDPYEQYF
TRBJ1-1 | - | TRBV29-1 | CSVRDGNTEAFF
TRBJ2-7 | - | TRBV20-1 | CSAIGQGVTGEQYF
TRBJ1-2 | - | TRBV28 | CASSLLRGYTF
TRBJ2-3 | - | TRBV7-2 | CASSTGLAGGRWTDTQYF
TRBJ2-4 | - | TRBV7-9 | CASSQGGLAKNIQYF
TRBJ2-2 | - | TRBV11-2 | CASSIGTSGGELFF
TRBJ2-1 | many | TRBV29-1 | CSVLSGSSYNEQFF
TRBJ2-7 | many | TRBV7-2 | CASRTGTSGPDYEQYF
TRBJ1-5 | - | TRBV29-1 | CSASIGQGGNQPQHF
TRBJ2-3 | - | TRBV19 | CATALPRRYF
TRBJ1-5 | - | TRBV27 | CASSFLPEGQPQHF
TRBJ1-4 | - | TRBV7-9 | CASSPRQNQDEKLFF
TRBJ1-2 | - | TRBV7-2 | CASSATGTDGGYTF
TRBJ2-2 | - | TRBV7-9 | CASSLARLGELFF
TRBJ1-1 | - | TRBV6-2/TRBV6-3 | CASSYKQGTGVMNTEAFF
TRBJ1-5 | - | TRBV6-6 | CASSSAGTEFNQPQHF
TRBJ1-2 | - | TRBV2 | CASILDSLNYGYTF
TRBJ2-1 | once | TRBV7-6 | CASNISPADNEQFF
TRBJ1-2 | - | TRBV19 | CASSMDRARYGYTF
TRBJ1-5 | few | TRBV29-1 | CSVEEPPRAGSNQPQHF